The source of this TCR beta chain is a study of cytomegalovirus exposure and HLA in healthy donors. Findings and caveats of the study: Reports indicated that the classifier achieved high specificity and sensitivity in diagnosing cytomegalovirus status. Researchers counted over 150 TCR beta chains as cytomegalovirus-associated.

This table comes from immunoSEQ multiplex PCR, and its TCRdb copy is limited to in-frame clones, with some not included. The sample consists of over 80,000 clones, 85% of them appearing once. A remark on this clone: Its matching antigen is unknown.

CDR1 is SGHRS, CDR2 YFSETQ, per germline. V gave up 0 bases and J gave up 13 bases; unmatched junction bases: 4. This CDR3 comprises 12 residues. This receptor was identified in a man aged 18 to 35 in good health and CMV-seropositive. The gene calls are TRBV5-1 and TRBJ1-1; 9 bases line up with TRBD1. Material for sequencing was PBMCs. In DNA, the CDR3 is TGCGCCAGCAGCTTGGGGGGACAGGGAGGTTTCTTT. As protein: CASSLGGQGGFF.